A single count supports the clone carrying this TCR beta chain. This entry is derived from a study of beta chain features in type 1 diabetes. Study as a whole: Researchers looked at about 110 million sorted cells across all samples.

Expressed TCRB transcripts were sequenced because the entire RNA isolate underwent reverse transcription. Some 3.3 million reads per sample on average were obtained from naive, central memory and regulatory T cell samples. The repertoire was sequenced with immunoSEQ multiplex PCR; TCRdb's copy has only in-frame clones and lacks some. The table records 600,000 to 650,000 clones, about 16% of them present only once. The receptor was derived from a man aged 18-30 years in good health. The specimen was naive CD4+ T cells from blood.

In DNA form, the CDR3 reads TGTGCCAGCAGAGCGGGGGGGTACGAGCAGTACTTC. Protein: CASRAGGYEQYF. The chain has TRBV11-2 and TRBJ2-7, with 10 bases that match TRBD2. The germline CDR1 and CDR2 sequences are SGHAT and FQNNGV. Germline trimming cut 6 bases from V and 4 bases from J; bases unmatched to any gene: 0. The CDR3 runs to 12 residues. The complete variable domain, with remaining parts taken from reference TRBV11-2 and TRBJ2-7, reads EAGVAQSPRYKIIEKRQSVAFWCNPISGHATLYWYQQILGQGPKLLIQFQNNGVVDDSQLPKDRFSAERLKGVDSTLKIQPAKLEDSAVYLCASRAGGYEQYFGPGTRLTVT.